The present TCR beta chain was sequenced within a study of T cells in Graves' hyperthyroidism and ophthalmopathy. First hyperthyroidism diagnosis is when the blood sample was obtained, before any ophthalmopathy symptoms. The authors took PBMCs from roughly 10 ml fresh peripheral blood. Broader study findings: Appearing also in blood were most of the thyroid clonotypes expanded above 0.001. Classification by a 13 V-J model distinguished ophthalmopathy from stable hyperthyroidism.

What was amplified from RNA transcripts were TCR beta CDR3 regions. Carried out on the TCR CDR3, a first-round RT-PCR used the HTBI primer set. TCRdb itself ran the multiplex PCR reads through MiXCR, one entry per CDR3 protein. The sample records fewer than 200,000 distinct CDR3 sequences, just under 9.5% being singletons. Of note for this clonotype: Its antigen remains unidentified.

Looked up from germline, CDR1 is KGHDR and CDR2 is SFDVKD. The V gene lost 4 bases and the J gene lost 5 bases, with 11 bases spanning the gap. The CDR3 sequence is 14 residues long. Source material: blood. V is TRBV24-1 and J is TRBJ1-5; D is unclear. The clonotype originates from a woman aged 18-30 years with Graves' hyperthyroidism that later progressed to Graves' ophthalmopathy. The CDR3 reads CATSESSRDQPQHF. CDR3 in DNA: TGTGCCACCAGTGAATCTTCAAGGGATCAGCCCCAGCATTTT.